The T cell receptor beta chain under discussion was sequenced for a study of T cells in localized non-small cell lung cancer. Notes on this clone: The antigen is unknown.

Study-level results: Investigators sequenced only a single tumor region, leaving heterogeneity possible.

Measured with immunoSEQ multiplex PCR; TCRdb has only the in-frame clones, and not every one. The table includes tens of thousands of clones, about 86% detected once. The sequence derives from a woman aged 18 to 49 with stage III lung adenocarcinoma. Sample: peripheral blood, taken before any cancer treatment.

The chain's CDR3 is CASSMRDRLYNEQFF. Written as DNA, the CDR3 is TGTGCCAGTAGTATGAGGGACAGGCTCTACAATGAGCAGTTCTTC. This chain joins TRBV19 and TRBJ2-1, with 8 positions matching TRBD1. The V gene end was trimmed by 3 bases and the J gene end by 3 bases; junction bases not matched to a gene: 4. Germline CDR1 reads LNHDA; CDR2 reads SQIVND (reference sequence). The CDR3 runs 15 residues.